This section outlines one T cell receptor beta chain sequence together with its context. Trimming pared 0 bases from V and 10 bases from J, leaving 22 bases between. The CDR3 spans 17 residues. Looked up from germline, CDR1 is MGHRA and CDR2 is YSYEKL. The sample is drawn from a study of control samples from healthy donors and cancer patients. Measured with immunoSEQ multiplex PCR; TCRdb has only the in-frame clones, and not every one. Of 110,000 to 150,000 clones in the sample, around 90% were seen once. The sample taken for sequencing was blood. This TCR was recovered from a man aged 30-40 years in good health. The rearrangement uses TRBV4-1 and TRBJ2-1, with D perhaps matching TRBD2 (7 bases). The chain's CDR3 is CASSQEWDYQTRGEQFF. DNA of the CDR3: TGCGCCAGCAGCCAAGAGTGGGACTACCAGACGAGGGGGGAGCAGTTCTTC.